One TCR beta chain is described in this entry. The germline V gene encodes CDR1 DFQATT and CDR2 SNEGSKA (reference sequence). The CDR3 length is 12 residues. J lost 6 bases, V lost 1 base, and 2 bases had no gene match. This sample is drawn from a study of identical twins. Each cDNA held unique molecular identifiers, and template switching gave it a universal primer site. From the 5' RACE reads, TCRdb called clonotypes with MiXCR, one entry per CDR3 protein. Of nearly 650,000 distinct CDR3 sequences in the sample, just over 7% are singletons; the top ten hold 1.5% to 2%. The data also belong to a second study, concerning yellow fever vaccine responses in identical twins. Turning to that study: Twins reportedly had a vaccine T cell response that seemed partly convergent, partly personalized.

The clonotype originates from a woman between 18 and 29 years old in good health. Source material: PBMCs. The chain combines TRBV20-1 with TRBJ1-1; TRBD1 agrees at 7 bases. CDR3 DNA sequence: TGCAGTGCTAGAGCCGGGACAGCTGAAGCTTTCTTT. Its protein is CSARAGTAEAFF.